The rows below give T cell receptor beta chains drawn from one sample of a study of molecular identifiers for immune sequencing clone quantification. Via MiXCR, TCRdb re-called the PCR reads, giving one row per CDR3 protein. Of hundreds of thousands of distinct CDR3 sequences detected, around 25% appear once; the ten largest clones hold 0.75% to 0.8%. The sequencing sample was made of naive CD8+ T cells from blood, with Jurkat cell RNA spiked in. These receptor sequences come from a human donor in good health. Some libraries in this study had Jurkat cell RNA spiked in. CDR3s include the opening cysteine and the closing phenylalanine or tryptophan.

j_call,v_call,cdr3_aa
TRBJ1-4,TRBV5-1,CASSWTGLQSTNEKLFF
TRBJ2-7,TRBV12-3/TRBV12-4,CASSLPGLAGGPGTEQCF
TRBJ2-1,TRBV7-9,CASSNTSYEQFF
TRBJ2-7,TRBV2,CASRSGGYAFQYF
TRBJ1-2,TRBV28,CASRSTGQGNYGYTF
TRBJ2-7,TRBV9,CASSVGDEGYEQYF
TRBJ2-2,TRBV4-1,CPSSQTPIDSLFTGELFF
TRBJ2-7,TRBV12-3/TRBV12-4,CASRKVRDYEQYF
TRBJ2-5,TRBV9,CASSVGSGGQETQYF
TRBJ1-3,TRBV7-9,CASSQDLITPGNTIYF
TRBJ2-3,TRBV6-2/TRBV6-3,CASSSISRTSGGTDTQYF
TRBJ2-4,TRBV9,CASSVGPSFAKNIQYF
TRBJ2-2,TRBV20-1,CSARRLAEFTGELFF
TRBJ1-4,TRBV20-1,CSARRQGGGEKLFF
TRBJ2-1,TRBV20-1,CSARGASDTYNEQFF
TRBJ1-1,TRBV6-5,CASRDRVTEAFF
TRBJ1-4,TRBV7-6,CASSLTLRDGEKLFF
TRBJ2-2,TRBV29-1,CSVETRGRYTGELFF
TRBJ2-3,TRBV9,CASSATAFSTDTQYF
TRBJ2-7,TRBV10-3,CAISESSVVSYEQYF
TRBJ1-1,TRBV7-9,CASSLAVQGGNTEAFF
TRBJ1-1,TRBV7-9,CASSLSSSNTEAFF
TRBJ2-3,TRBV7-7,CASSLAPADTQYF
TRBJ1-5,TRBV19,CASSIDGDLSRQPQHF
TRBJ2-1,TRBV24-1,CATSDFDSPYNEQFF
TRBJ2-6,TRBV7-9,CASSLALVASSGANVLTF
TRBJ2-3,TRBV6-4,CASSATLAGDDTQYF
TRBJ2-3,TRBV12-3/TRBV12-4,CASSLGTGGLSTDTQYF
TRBJ2-3,TRBV7-6,CASSLQGAGGTDTQYF
TRBJ2-3,TRBV7-9,CASSFFATRPQDTQYF
TRBJ2-7,TRBV4-3,CASSQDWTSGFYEQYF
TRBJ2-2,TRBV6-6,CASSYTGPASSGELFF
TRBJ2-7,TRBV20-1,CSAKFGPAQSF
TRBJ2-4,TRBV6-1,CASSEASVSKNIQYF